This record covers a single T cell receptor (beta chain). This record belongs to a study of blood T cell repertoires in COVID-19. Overall study: PBMCs, B-cell-depleted T cells, or T cells provided the cDNA or gDNA that made up the material.

Per germline, CDR1 DFQATT and CDR2 SNEGSKA (reference sequence). V was pared by 3 bases and J by 2 bases, with 4 bases of the junction left unmatched. CDR3 size: 14 residues. As originally analysed: Amplification from reference gene primers served as the basis for estimated nucleated cell counts. Using immunoSEQ multiplex PCR, the repertoire was profiled, and TCRdb retains in-frame clones only, with some absent. V and J calls and clone size are given by that table; D and trimming were obtained from the DNA. The sample holds roughly 180,000 clones; about 91% are singletons and the top ten take 3.5% to 5%.

This chain links TRBV20-1 with TRBJ1-5; TRBD1 agrees at 7 bases. This TCR was sampled from a woman under 40 with acute or convalescent COVID-19. The sample comprised peripheral blood. This CDR3 reads CSASVRGGNQPQHF. CDR3 nucleotide sequence: TGCAGTGCTAGTGTCAGGGGGGGCAATCAGCCCCAGCATTTT.